This T cell receptor (beta chain) was captured in a study of blood T cell repertoires in COVID-19. V was clipped by 3 bases and J by 5 bases; unmatched bases: 9. The CDR3 spans 17 residues. Germline V gene data show CDR1 as KGHSH and CDR2 as LQKENI. Libraries were prepared by immunoSEQ multiplex PCR; TCRdb keeps only in-frame clonotypes and omits some of them. The profile shows under 150,000 clones, almost 85% of them singletons. V is TRBV18 and J is TRBJ1-6; 8 nucleotides agree with TRBD1. Sequenced input: peripheral blood. This receptor was identified in a man aged 70-80 years with active or convalescent COVID-19. The CDR3 nucleotides are TGTGCCAGCTCACCCAACTCAGGGGGCGCGGATAATTCACCCCTCCACTTT. Encoded protein: CASSPNSGGADNSPLHF.